This T cell receptor (beta chain) was obtained from a study of cytomegalovirus exposure and HLA in healthy donors. The study's findings and limits: Most observed TCR sequences were rare, whereas some public TCRs were detected in many donors. Reportedly, cytomegalovirus status was diagnosed with high sensitivity and specificity. The study designated fewer than 200 TCR beta chains cytomegalovirus-associated.

Regarding this clone: Its target is not known.

Germline CDR1 SEHNR, CDR2 FQNEAQ (reference sequence). The CDR3 is 15 amino acids. Deletions cut 5 bases from V and 4 bases from J, with 15 bases between. Repertoires were generated with immunoSEQ multiplex PCR, while TCRdb's copy carries only in-frame clones and drops some. The sample includes some 140,000 clones, roughly four fifths of them seen just once. This receptor was obtained from a woman aged 30 to 39 in good health and CMV-seronegative. The genes are TRBV7-9 and TRBJ1-3, with D perhaps TRBD1 (5 bases). Input material: PBMCs. The CDR3 nucleotides are TGTGCCAGCAGCCGGGACTTGGTAGCAGGAAACACCATATATTTT. This sequence encodes CASSRDLVAGNTIYF.